Listed here are 18 T cell receptor beta chains from one sample, sequenced in a study of CD8 T cells in Susac syndrome (dated by TCRdb to the late 2010s). Receptor amplification or capture employed the immunoSEQ multiplex PCR assay. RNA was extracted with the RNeasy kit and about 0.5 to 1 ug was reverse transcribed using random hexamers. The public sequencing data were trimmed at Q25 with fastp and processed into clonotypes with MiXCR by TCRdb, which kept only in-frame beta chains. Merged by CDR3 protein, the rows form single entries marked with the most common genes and DNA. This sample is represented by some 210,000 distinct CDR3 sequences; approximately 94% of them were singletons. Jointly, the top ten make up about 0.15% of the sample. Sequenced material: CD4+ T cells from PBMCs. The receptors stem from a human donor with Susac syndrome.

This clonotype has just one count. The chain recombines TRBV5-1 with TRBJ2-3, with 8 nucleotides matching TRBD2. The length of the CDR3 is 16 residues. CDR1 is SGHRS, CDR2 YFSETQ, per germline. Trimming removed 0 bases from V and 1 base from J; junction bases left unmatched: 4. The CDR3 sequence: CASSLDAGGGTDTQYF. The CDR3 DNA reads as TGCGCCAGCAGCTTGGATGCCGGGGGGGGCACAGATACGCAGTATTTT.

CDR3 protein: CASSWEGLNTGELFF. The CDR3 bases are TGCGCCAGCAGCTGGGAGGGTTTGAACACCGGGGAGCTGTTTTTT. The gene calls are TRBV5-1 and TRBJ2-2, with 7 positions matching TRBD2. The CDR3 consists of 15 residues. Germline lookup yields CDR1 SGHRS and CDR2 YFSETQ. Trimming removed 3 bases from V and 1 base from J; junction bases left unmatched: 3.

The rearrangement uses TRBV30 and TRBJ2-3, with 11 positions matching TRBD2. V gave up 2 bases and J gave up 0 bases; unmatched junction bases: 10. Germline assignment: CDR1 GTSNPN and CDR2 SVGIG (reference sequence). This CDR3 contains 18 residues. The CDR3 loop is CAWSLGVAGGPSTDTQYF. The CDR3, as DNA: TGTGCCTGGAGTCTGGGGGTAGCGGGGGGGCCCAGCACAGATACGCAGTATTTT.

The genes are TRBV27 and TRBJ2-5; possible D gene TRBD2, 6 bases. This CDR3 has 15 amino acids. V lost 8 bases and J lost 6, with 22 bases in between. In germline, CDR1 is MNHEY, CDR2 SMNVEV (reference sequence). CDR3 coding DNA: TGTGCCAGCGGAGGGCTAGCTCGGGGCGGGAAGACCCAGTACTTC. Translated: CASGGLARGGKTQYF.

CDR3: CSAPLRTRGRDGYTF. CDR3 sequence (DNA): TGCAGTGCTCCGCTTCGGACAAGGGGAAGGGACGGCTACACCTTC. V is TRBV20-1 and J is TRBJ1-2, with a possible D match to TRBD1 (5 bases). Trimming pared 5 bases from V and 8 bases from J, leaving 24 bases between. Germline V lookup: CDR1 DFQATT, CDR2 SNEGSKA (reference sequence). CDR3 length: 15 amino acids.

This clonotype was seen only a few times. The V gene is TRBV6-1, the J gene TRBJ1-2; no clear D gene. V was shortened by 5 bases and J by 4 bases, with 8 bases between the two germline ends. This CDR3 comprises 12 residues. The germline V gene has CDR1 MNHNS and CDR2 SASEGT. Here the CDR3 DNA reads TGTGCCAGCAGTCGGGATTCCTATGGCTACACCTTC. As protein: CASSRDSYGYTF.

V and J are TRBV20-1 and TRBJ1-1; unclear D gene. Germline loops: CDR1 DFQATT, CDR2 SNEGSKA (reference sequence). Trimming removed 1 base at V and 1 base at J, with 7 bases between. The CDR3 loop spans 13 amino acids. CDR3 residues: CSARVNRNTEAFF. The CDR3, as DNA: TGCAGTGCTAGAGTGAACCGGAACACTGAAGCTTTCTTT.

The chain employs TRBV2 and TRBJ2-1; 10 bases match TRBD2. J gave up 9 bases and V 5 bases, and 13 bases lay outside the gene matches. This CDR3 contains 16 residues. Germline V gene data show CDR1 as SNHLY and CDR2 as FYNNEI. Here the CDR3 reads CASSKSGGASLGEQFF. The CDR3 DNA sequence: TGTGCCAGCAGTAAAAGCGGGGGGGCCTCTTTGGGTGAGCAGTTCTTC.

V and J are TRBV7-8 and TRBJ2-7; D remains unclear. The V gene's germline CDR1 is SGHVS and CDR2 FQNEAQ. The CDR3 runs 17 residues. Trimming took off 2 bases at V and 3 bases at J, with 20 bases between the two ends. CDR3 sequence reads: CASSLTMGRLPSYEQYF. The CDR3 nucleotides read TGTGCCAGCAGCTTAACGATGGGCCGGCTGCCAAGCTACGAGCAGTACTTC.

This rearrangement joins TRBV5-1 to TRBJ1-1, with 10 bases lining up with TRBD1. CDR1 is SGHRS, CDR2 YFSETQ, per germline. The junction had 7 bases not matched to a gene; V was cut back by 4 bases and J by 1 base. This CDR3 has 16 amino acids. The CDR3 DNA reads TGCGCCAGCAGCCCGCCGGGACAGGGGCCGAACACTGAAGCTTTCTTT. As protein: CASSPPGQGPNTEAFF. Combining the CDR3 with reference TRBV5-1 and TRBJ1-1 gives the whole variable domain KAGVTQTPRYLIKTRGQQVTLSCSPISGHRSVSWYQQTPGQGLQFLFEYFSETQRNKGNFPGRFSGRQFSNSRSEMNVSTLELGDSALYLCASSPPGQGPNTEAFFGQGTRLTVV.

This clonotype was recorded a few times. The V and J genes are TRBV27 and TRBJ1-2, with TRBD1 identical over 11 bases. With V trimmed by 5 bases and J by 5 bases, 1 base remained unmatched. From germline, CDR1 is MNHEY and CDR2 SMNVEV (reference sequence). The CDR3 length is 13 residues. CDR3 sequence: CASSRDRGYGYTF. CDR3 sequence (DNA): TGTGCCAGCAGTCGGGACAGGGGGTATGGCTACACCTTC.

This clonotype appeared once. This chain connects TRBV4-1 to TRBJ2-1; the match to TRBD2 covers 9 bases. Germline V gene lookup returns CDR1 MGHRA and CDR2 YSYEKL. J gave up 6 bases and V 1 base, and 10 bases lay outside the gene matches. The CDR3 length is 17 residues. The chain's CDR3 is CASSQVGRAGGRNEQFF. CDR3 sequence (DNA): TGCGCCAGCAGCCAAGTCGGCCGAGCGGGGGGTCGCAATGAGCAGTTCTTC.

The CDR3 DNA reads as TGCAGCGTTCAACACGGGACTGACGGGGGTGAGCAGTTCTTC. This translates into CSVQHGTDGGEQFF. The chain combines TRBV29-1 with TRBJ2-1; D may be TRBD2 (6 bases). In germline, CDR1 is SQVTM, CDR2 ANQGSEA. The germline V and J ends were trimmed by 5 bases and 9 bases, with 20 bases remaining between them. The CDR3 contains 14 residues.

This rearrangement joins TRBV29-1 to TRBJ2-1; D might be TRBD2 (5 bases). There are 12 residues in the CDR3. The germline V gene encodes CDR1 SQVTM and CDR2 ANQGSEA. V lost 8 bases and J 7 bases, leaving 15 bases between the germline ends. CDR3 protein: CSKAGFGNEQFF. CDR3 coding DNA: TGCAGCAAGGCGGGTTTTGGGAATGAGCAGTTCTTC.

The chain has TRBV24-1 and TRBJ2-2; D perhaps matches TRBD1 (6 bases). CDR3 length: 15 residues. V lost 3 bases and J 7 bases, leaving 14 bases between the germline ends. Germline V gene lookup returns CDR1 KGHDR and CDR2 SFDVKD. The CDR3 is CATSDIHRDIGELFF. The CDR3 bases are TGTGCCACCAGTGATATCCACAGGGATATCGGGGAGCTGTTTTTT.

J is TRBJ1-6 and V is TRBV27, with a tentative D call TRBD1 (6 bases). Germline CDR1 and CDR2: MNHEY and SMNVEV (reference sequence). V lost 3 bases and J 8 bases, leaving 8 bases between the germline ends. This CDR3 spans 13 amino acids. The CDR3 nucleotides are TGTGCCAGCAGTTTCCGGACAGATTCACCCCTCCACTTT. This sequence encodes CASSFRTDSPLHF.

CDR3 nucleotides: TGTGCCAGCAGCCGCCAGGCGGTGCGGGGCAACAATGAGCAGTTCTTC. This gives the protein CASSRQAVRGNNEQFF. The chain joins TRBV4-2 to TRBJ2-1, with D possibly TRBD2 on 6 matching bases. The CDR3 runs 16 residues. V was cut by 4 bases and J by 5 bases, with 18 bases left in between. Germline V gene lookup returns CDR1 LGHNA and CDR2 YNFKEQ.

The chain links TRBV6-1 to TRBJ1-3, with TRBD1 matching over 10 bases. CDR1 is MNHNS and CDR2 is SASEGT in the germline V gene. J was trimmed by 0 bases and V by 8 bases; bases with no gene match: 7. The CDR3 covers 16 residues. The CDR3 here is CASRGTGAISGNTIYF. Written as DNA, the CDR3 is TGTGCCAGCCGGGGGACAGGGGCCATCTCTGGAAACACCATATATTTT.